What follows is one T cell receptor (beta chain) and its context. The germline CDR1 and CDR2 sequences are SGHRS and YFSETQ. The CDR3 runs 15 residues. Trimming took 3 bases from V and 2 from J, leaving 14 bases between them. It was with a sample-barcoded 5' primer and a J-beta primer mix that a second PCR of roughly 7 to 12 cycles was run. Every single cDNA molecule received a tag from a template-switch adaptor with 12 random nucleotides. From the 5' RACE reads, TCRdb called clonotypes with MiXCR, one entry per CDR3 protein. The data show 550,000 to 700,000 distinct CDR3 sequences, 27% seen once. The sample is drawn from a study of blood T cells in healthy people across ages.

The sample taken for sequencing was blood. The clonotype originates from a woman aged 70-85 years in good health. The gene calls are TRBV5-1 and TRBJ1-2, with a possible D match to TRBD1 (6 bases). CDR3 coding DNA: TGCGCCAGCAGCTCGACTCCGGGGGCCAACTATGGCTACACCTTC. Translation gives CASSSTPGANYGYTF. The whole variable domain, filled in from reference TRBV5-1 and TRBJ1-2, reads KAGVTQTPRYLIKTRGQQVTLSCSPISGHRSVSWYQQTPGQGLQFLFEYFSETQRNKGNFPGRFSGRQFSNSRSEMNVSTLELGDSALYLCASSSTPGANYGYTFGSGTRLTVV.